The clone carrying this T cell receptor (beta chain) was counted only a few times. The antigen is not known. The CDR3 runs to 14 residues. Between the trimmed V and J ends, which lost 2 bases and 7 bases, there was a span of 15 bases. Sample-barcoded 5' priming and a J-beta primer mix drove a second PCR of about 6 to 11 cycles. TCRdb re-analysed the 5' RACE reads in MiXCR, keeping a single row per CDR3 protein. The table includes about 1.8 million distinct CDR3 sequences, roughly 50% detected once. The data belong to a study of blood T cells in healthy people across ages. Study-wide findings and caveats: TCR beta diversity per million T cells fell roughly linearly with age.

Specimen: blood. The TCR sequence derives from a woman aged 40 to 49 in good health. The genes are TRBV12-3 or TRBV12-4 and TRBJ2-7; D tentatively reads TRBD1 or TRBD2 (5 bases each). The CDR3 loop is CASSLTGSGIEQYF. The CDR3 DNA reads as TGTGCCAGCAGTTTAACAGGTTCCGGGATTGAGCAGTACTTC.